Presented here are 6 T cell receptor beta chains from one specimen sequenced in a study of T cell repertoires in cytomegalovirus infection. TCRdb reanalysed the reads using MiXCR and keeps one entry per CDR3 protein. The sample has tens of thousands of distinct CDR3 sequences; more than 3% are singletons. The sequenced material came from PBMCs. The origin of the receptors is a human donor in good health (CMV status not recorded). Some clones in this sample may be carry-over from other donors' samples.

This clonotype was counted ten times or more. This rearrangement joins TRBV7-2 to TRBJ2-7; tentative D call: TRBD2 (6 bases). V was clipped by 2 bases and J by 1 base, with 12 bases between them. This CDR3 region has 15 residues. Germline-derived CDR1 and CDR2 are SGHTA and FQGNSA. The CDR3 is CASSLWPGVSYEQYF. The CDR3 bases are TGTGCCAGCAGCTTATGGCCGGGGGTTTCCTACGAGCAGTACTTC. Using reference TRBV7-2 and TRBJ2-7 for the parts outside the CDR3, the full variable domain is GAGVSQSPSNKVTEKGKDVELRCDPISGHTALYWYRQSLGQGLEFLIYFQGNSAPDKSGLPSDRFSAERTGGSVSTLTIQRTQQEDSAVYLCASSLWPGVSYEQYFGPGTRLTVT.

This clonotype was picked up many times. The genes are TRBV7-2 and TRBJ2-7; D is ambiguous. Trimming cost V 5 bases and J 2 bases, with 16 bases left between them. This CDR3 spans 15 amino acids. CDR1 is SGHTA and CDR2 is FQGNSA in the germline V gene. The CDR3 is CASSALPGGTYEQYF. The CDR3 coding sequence is TGTGCCAGCAGCGCTCTCCCTGGCGGAACCTACGAGCAGTACTTC.

This clonotype was observed many times. The CDR3 bases are TGTGCCAGCAGTGTAAGCGGGACGGGACCCTATGGCTACACCTTC. Translating it yields CASSVSGTGPYGYTF. The V gene is TRBV28, the J gene TRBJ1-2; D may be TRBD1 (5 bases). The germline V and J ends were trimmed by 5 bases and 4 bases, with 17 bases remaining between them. The CDR3 sequence is 15 residues long. The germline gives CDR1 MDHEN, CDR2 SYDVKM.

At least ten counts were recorded for this clonotype. The CDR3 spells CASSFTPKTAFF. The CDR3 nucleotides read TGTGCCAGCAGCTTTACCCCAAAAACGGCTTTCTTT. V and J are TRBV7-2 and TRBJ1-1; D uncertain. CDR1 and CDR2 from the germline V gene are SGHTA and FQGNSA. The length of the CDR3 is 12 residues. With 3 bases removed from V and 11 bases from J, the gap between germline ends came to 13 bases.

In its sample, this clonotype was seen many times. V is TRBV5-4 and J is TRBJ1-2; D remains ambiguous. Trimming took 0 bases from V and 7 from J, leaving 7 bases between them. This CDR3 is built from 12 residues. The germline V gene has CDR1 SGHNT and CDR2 YYREEE (reference sequence). The CDR3 nucleotides read TGTGCCAGCAGCTTGGAGTACACTGGCTACACCTTC. Amino acids: CASSLEYTGYTF.

This clonotype has at least ten counts. The V and J genes are TRBV7-2 and TRBJ2-3, with 8 positions matching TRBD2. The CDR3 runs to 15 residues. With 3 bases clipped from V and 4 bases from J, the junction kept 6 bases outside the gene matches. Per germline, CDR1 SGHTA and CDR2 FQGNSA. The CDR3 is CASSFERGYSDTQYF. The CDR3 DNA reads as TGTGCCAGCAGCTTTGAGCGGGGGTATTCAGATACGCAGTATTTT.